The 15 T cell receptor beta chains below were found in one sample sequenced in a study of blood T cells in healthy people across ages. A second PCR of roughly 7 to 11 cycles used a sample-barcoded 5' primer and a J-beta primer mix. TCRdb ran MiXCR on the 5' RACE reads and lists one entry per CDR3 protein. Among under 1,100,000 distinct CDR3 sequences listed, roughly a quarter were seen once. These data were also reused for a study on T cells of mothers and their children.

Sequencing was carried out using blood. The receptors derive from a girl aged 2 to 9 in good health.

This clonotype was seen only a few times. The J gene is TRBJ2-7, the V gene TRBV29-1; 7 bases are shared with TRBD1. From germline, CDR1 is SQVTM and CDR2 ANQGSEA. The CDR3 totals 13 residues. V trimming: 5 bases; J trimming: 5 bases; junction bases outside the gene matches: 9. CDR3 in DNA: TGCAGCGTTACAGGACAGGTAGTCCACGAGCAGTACTTC. Translated: CSVTGQVVHEQYF.

The genes are TRBV27 and TRBJ2-5, with D possibly being TRBD1 or TRBD2 (5 bases each). The CDR3 extends over 14 amino acids. The germline V gene encodes CDR1 MNHEY and CDR2 SMNVEV (reference sequence). The CDR3 loop reads CVACRDARRETQYF. The CDR3 DNA sequence: TGTGTCGCCTGCCGGGACGCGAGGAGGGAGACCCAGTACTTC.

This chain joins TRBV4-1 and TRBJ2-4; TRBD2 matches 10 bases. This CDR3 region has 17 residues. Germline lookup yields CDR1 MGHRA and CDR2 YSYEKL. The ends lost 3 bases at V and 1 base at J; junction bases unmatched: 6. CDR3 in amino acids: CASSHQREGLAKNIQYF. DNA of the CDR3: TGCGCCAGCAGCCACCAGCGGGAGGGCCTGGCCAAAAACATTCAGTACTTC.

Only a few counts were recorded for this clonotype. This chain joins TRBV28 and TRBJ2-4; TRBD1 aligns across 7 bases. Germline-derived CDR1 and CDR2 are MDHEN and SYDVKM. This CDR3 spans 14 amino acids. With V trimmed by 5 bases and J by 8 bases, 9 bases remained unmatched. CDR3 region: CASSIDRVGDIQYF. For the CDR3, the DNA is TGTGCCAGCAGTATTGACAGGGTCGGAGACATTCAGTACTTC.

This clonotype has a handful of counts. The chain uses TRBV27 and TRBJ1-4; TRBD1 is a possible D gene (5 bases). The V end was cut by 6 bases, the J end by 7 bases, with 15 bases between. The CDR3 has 14 residues. Germline V gives CDR1 MNHEY, CDR2 SMNVEV (reference sequence). The CDR3 DNA follows: TGTGCCAGCAGACTGAGGGGTAGTTTTGAAAAACTGTTTTTT. Protein product: CASRLRGSFEKLFF.

This clonotype was found a few times. V usage is TRBV6-6 and J usage is TRBJ2-5; a possible D gene is TRBD2 (6 bases). The CDR3 contains 17 residues. Germline V gene lookup returns CDR1 MNHNY and CDR2 SVGAGI (reference sequence). V was cut by 2 bases and J by 0 bases, with 16 bases left in between. The CDR3 loop is CASSYAVRWGDQETQYF. DNA of the CDR3: TGTGCCAGCAGTTACGCCGTAAGGTGGGGGGACCAAGAGACCCAGTACTTC.

This clonotype was seen more than once but under ten times. The chain recombines TRBV9 with TRBJ2-1, with D uncertain. The CDR3 has 15 amino acids. Germline CDR1 is SGDLS and CDR2 is YYNGEE. V dropped 3 bases and J dropped 0 bases, with 10 bases sitting between them. CDR3 residues: CASSAHPGSYNEQFF. The DNA for the CDR3 is TGTGCCAGCAGCGCCCACCCTGGCTCCTACAATGAGCAGTTCTTC.

The chain uses TRBV15 and TRBJ1-5; D remains ambiguous. In germline, CDR1 is LNHNV, CDR2 YYDKDF (reference sequence). This CDR3 has 15 amino acids. V lost 0 bases and J 0 bases, leaving 6 bases between the germline ends. CDR3 DNA sequence: TGTGCCACCAGCAGAGAATGGAGTAGCAATCAGCCCCAGCATTTT. It yields the protein CATSREWSSNQPQHF.

The rearrangement uses TRBV7-8 and TRBJ1-1; TRBD1 matches at 9 bases. Trimming removed 4 bases from V and 1 base from J; junction bases left unmatched: 10. This CDR3 is 17 amino acids long. Germline V gives CDR1 SGHVS, CDR2 FQNEAQ. As DNA, the CDR3 is TGTGCCAGCAGCTCGGTACAGGGGGCGAGGGGGAACACTGAAGCTTTCTTT. It encodes CASSSVQGARGNTEAFF.

This clonotype was counted only a few times. CDR3 residues: CSAFGVGRGDTQYF. The CDR3 DNA reads as TGCAGTGCATTTGGGGTGGGGAGGGGAGATACGCAGTATTTT. This sequence joins TRBV20-1 and TRBJ2-3; TRBD2 aligns across 7 bases. This CDR3 is built from 14 residues. J gave up 5 bases and V 6 bases, and 11 bases lay outside the gene matches. The germline gives CDR1 DFQATT, CDR2 SNEGSKA (reference sequence).

This chain joins TRBV5-1 and TRBJ2-1; TRBD2 aligns across 8 bases. CDR1 and CDR2 from the germline V gene are SGHRS and YFSETQ. This CDR3 comprises 14 residues. V was pared by 9 bases and J by 0 bases, with 5 bases of the junction left unmatched. This CDR3 reads CATYSGDSYNEQFF. DNA for the CDR3: TGCGCCACCTATAGCGGGGACTCCTACAATGAGCAGTTCTTC.

This rearrangement joins TRBV12-3 or TRBV12-4 to TRBJ1-1; D is possibly TRBD1 (5 bases). The V end lost 4 bases, the J end lost 6 bases, and 18 bases lay between the germline ends. The CDR3 contains 15 residues. CDR3 bases: TGTGCCAGCAGTTCCAACCAGGTCTCGGGGGCTGAAGCTTTCTTT. This translates into CASSSNQVSGAEAFF.

The J gene is TRBJ2-5, the V gene TRBV27, with D uncertain. The J call could be wrong; TRBJ2-1 is a better fit for the DNA end. The CDR3 totals 13 residues. Germline V CDR1 and CDR2: MNHEY, SMNVEV (reference sequence). CDR3: CASSLSFYNEQFF. The CDR3, as DNA: TGTGCCAGCAGTTTATCCTTTTACAATGAGCAGTTCTTC.

The chain is built from TRBV3-1 and TRBJ2-3, with D tentatively TRBD2 (6 bases). V dropped 1 base and J dropped 1 base, with 15 bases sitting between them. CDR1 and CDR2 (germline): LGHDT, YNNKEL (reference sequence). The CDR3 totals 17 residues. The CDR3: CASSQGVRGGRTDTQYF. The DNA for the CDR3 is TGTGCCAGCAGCCAAGGTGTTAGGGGAGGCCGCACAGATACGCAGTATTTT.

This sequence joins TRBV28 and TRBJ2-5; no reliable D call. The germline V gene encodes CDR1 MDHEN and CDR2 SYDVKM. CDR3 length equals 15 residues. The ends were cut back, 6 bases at V and 4 bases at J, with 18 bases in the middle. For the CDR3, the DNA is TGTGCCAGCAGATATTATGCCCCAGGTGGAGAGACCCAGTACTTC. Protein product: CASRYYAPGGETQYF.